What follows are 13 T cell receptor beta chains derived from one specimen sequenced in a study of cytotoxic CD8 clonotypes in ibrutinib-treated CLL. Clones were sequenced by immunoSEQ multiplex PCR, and TCRdb holds only the in-frame ones, with some missing. The profile shows more than 15,000 clones, around 81% of them singletons. Sequencing used PBMCs, obtained before ibrutinib treatment. The receptors shown here come from a human donor with chronic lymphocytic leukemia.

This chain connects TRBV7-9 to TRBJ2-7; tentative D call: TRBD1 (8 bases). With 4 bases removed from V and 3 bases from J, the gap between germline ends came to 25 bases. CDR1 and CDR2 from the germline V gene are SEHNR and FQNEAQ (reference sequence). CDR3 size: 18 residues. The CDR3 region has the DNA TGTGCCAGCAGCTACCCGGCCCCGGGAGGACAGGGTAACTACGAGCAGTACTTC. Its protein is CASSYPAPGGQGNYEQYF.

The chain joins TRBV11-3 to TRBJ2-7; 10 bases are a match to TRBD2. Germline assignment: CDR1 SGHNT and CDR2 YENEEA. The CDR3 is made up of 15 amino acids. Losses at the gene ends were 5 bases for V and 6 bases for J; bases not matched to a gene: 10. CDR3 amino acids: CASSLGAGGPFEQYF. The CDR3 nucleotides are TGTGCCAGCAGCCTAGGAGCGGGAGGGCCATTCGAGCAGTACTTC. Variable domain in full (rest from reference TRBV11-3 and TRBJ2-7): EAGVVQSPRYKIIEKKQPVAFWCNPISGHNTLYWYLQNLGQGPELLIRYENEEAVDDSQLPKDRFSAERLKGVDSTLKIQPAELGDSAVYLCASSLGAGGPFEQYFGPGTRLTVT.

The chain carries TRBV13 and TRBJ1-5, with D hard to call. V dropped 3 bases and J dropped 1 base, with 7 bases sitting between them. The CDR3 contains 14 residues. Germline V CDR1 and CDR2: PRHDT, FYEKMQ (reference sequence). The CDR3, as DNA: TGTGCCAGCAGCTTCTTTGTGAGCAATCAGCCCCAGCATTTT. Translating gives CASSFFVSNQPQHF. The variable domain in full, completed from reference TRBV13 and TRBJ1-5, reads AAGVIQSPRHLIKEKRETATLKCYPIPRHDTVYWYQQGPGQDPQFLISFYEKMQSDKGSIPDRFSAQQFSDYHSELNMSSLELGDSALYFCASSFFVSNQPQHFGDGTRLSIL.

The gene calls are TRBV2 and TRBJ2-1; 7 bases agree with TRBD1. The V segment lost 2 bases and the J segment 8 bases; nucleotides outside the gene matches: 6. Germline V CDR1 and CDR2: SNHLY, FYNNEI. The CDR3 has 14 residues. The CDR3 sequence is CASSEQGDGDEQFF. The DNA for the CDR3 is TGTGCCAGCAGTGAACAGGGGGATGGCGATGAGCAGTTCTTC.

This clone was observed a handful of times. This CDR3 is CASSAHRVGSNQPQHF. The CDR3 coding sequence is TGTGCCAGCAGCGCACACAGGGTGGGTAGCAATCAGCCCCAGCATTTT. The V and J genes are TRBV7-2 and TRBJ1-5; a possible D gene is TRBD1 (6 bases). CDR1 and CDR2 from the germline V gene are SGHTA and FQGNSA. The length of the CDR3 is 16 residues. Trimming took off 5 bases at V and 0 bases at J, with 14 bases between the two ends.

The gene calls are TRBV7-2 and TRBJ2-7, with D uncertain. The V and J ends lost 2 bases and 2 bases respectively, with 1 base between them. The CDR3 runs to 11 residues. Germline assignment: CDR1 SGHTA and CDR2 FQGNSA. The chain's CDR3 is CASSLTYEQYF. The CDR3 nucleotides read TGTGCCAGCAGCTTAACCTACGAGCAGTACTTC.

The chain links TRBV9 to TRBJ2-3; 7 bases fit TRBD2. CDR1 and CDR2 (germline): SGDLS, YYNGEE. V lost 4 bases to trimming and J lost 5 bases; unmatched junction nucleotides: 7. The CDR3 totals 14 residues. CDR3 region: CASSLAAVVDTQYF. CDR3 coding DNA: TGTGCCAGCAGCCTAGCGGCTGTCGTAGATACGCAGTATTTT. The full variable domain, rest sourced from reference TRBV9 and TRBJ2-3, is DSGVTQTPKHLITATGQRVTLRCSPRSGDLSVYWYQQSLDQGLQFLIQYYNGEERAKGNILERFSAQQFPDLHSELNLSSLELGDSALYFCASSLAAVVDTQYFGPGTRLTVL.

The genes are TRBV28 and TRBJ2-4; TRBD2 matches 7 bases. The J segment lost 0 bases and the V segment lost 5 bases, leaving 7 bases of the junction unmatched. The CDR3 contains 16 residues. Per germline, CDR1 MDHEN and CDR2 SYDVKM. The CDR3 bases are TGTGCCAGCAGTGGGAGGGGTGCCCTAGCCAAAAACATTCAGTACTTC. It encodes CASSGRGALAKNIQYF.

This rearrangement joins TRBV7-2 to TRBJ2-1; D gene ambiguous. The CDR3 has 15 amino acids. V was cut by 3 bases and J by 1 base, with 10 bases left in between. Per the germline V gene, CDR1 is SGHTA and CDR2 is FQGNSA. In DNA form, the CDR3 reads TGTGCCAGCAGCTTCTATATTATTTCCTACAATGAGCAGTTCTTC. As protein: CASSFYIISYNEQFF.

A few counts support this clone. The J gene is TRBJ2-3, the V gene TRBV27, with D possibly matching TRBD1 (6 bases). Germline loops: CDR1 MNHEY, CDR2 SMNVEV (reference sequence). The CDR3 length is 16 residues. V lost 3 bases to trimming and J lost 3 bases, with 16 bases between them. For the CDR3, the DNA is TGTGCCAGCAGTTTGCTCTTAGGGGGAAGTACAGATACGCAGTATTTT. Protein product: CASSLLLGGSTDTQYF.

The chain combines TRBV4-1 with TRBJ2-1; 8 nucleotides align to TRBD2. This CDR3 has 15 amino acids. CDR1 and CDR2 (germline): MGHRA, YSYEKL. V lost 0 bases to trimming and J lost 8 bases; unmatched junction nucleotides: 6. The CDR3 loop is CASSQERGRIDEQFF. DNA of the CDR3: TGCGCCAGCAGCCAAGAACGCGGGAGGATCGATGAGCAGTTCTTC.

The V call is TRBV7-8, the J call TRBJ2-5; 9 bases map to TRBD2. The CDR3 totals 14 residues. The V gene's germline CDR1 is SGHVS and CDR2 FQNEAQ. V shed 7 bases, J shed 5 bases, and the junction held 8 bases outside the gene matches. The CDR3 sequence is CASTFSGRGETQYF. CDR3 in DNA: TGTGCCAGCACCTTTAGCGGGAGAGGGGAGACCCAGTACTTC.

Worth noting for this clone: Other DNA sequences of this sample code for an identical CDR3. The chain employs TRBV27 and TRBJ1-5; a weak D match, TRBD1 (5 bases). Trimming stripped 4 bases from V and 7 bases from J, with 17 bases between. This CDR3 has 15 residues. Germline V CDR1 and CDR2: MNHEY, SMNVEV (reference sequence). The CDR3 sequence: CASSWDSKALQPQHF. The CDR3, as DNA: TGTGCCAGCAGTTGGGACTCCAAGGCTTTGCAGCCCCAGCATTTT.